The T cell receptor beta chain described here comes from a study of cytomegalovirus exposure and HLA in healthy donors. CDR1 is SEHNR and CDR2 is FQNEAQ in the germline V gene (reference sequence). Trimming took 5 bases from V and 4 from J, leaving 14 bases between them. The CDR3 consists of 14 residues. Primers: 60 Vbeta forward and 13 Jbeta reverse. Sequenced by immunoSEQ multiplex PCR; TCRdb stores in-frame clones only, minus some. The data show 43,000 or so clones, around 65% seen once. This clone was observed a handful of times. The sequenced sample was PBMCs. The clonotype originates from a human donor in good health. The chain employs TRBV7-9 and TRBJ1-1; the D gene is possibly TRBD1 (6 bases). This CDR3 reads CASSQQGFATEAFF. DNA for the CDR3: TGTGCCAGCAGCCAACAGGGCTTTGCCACTGAAGCTTTCTTT.